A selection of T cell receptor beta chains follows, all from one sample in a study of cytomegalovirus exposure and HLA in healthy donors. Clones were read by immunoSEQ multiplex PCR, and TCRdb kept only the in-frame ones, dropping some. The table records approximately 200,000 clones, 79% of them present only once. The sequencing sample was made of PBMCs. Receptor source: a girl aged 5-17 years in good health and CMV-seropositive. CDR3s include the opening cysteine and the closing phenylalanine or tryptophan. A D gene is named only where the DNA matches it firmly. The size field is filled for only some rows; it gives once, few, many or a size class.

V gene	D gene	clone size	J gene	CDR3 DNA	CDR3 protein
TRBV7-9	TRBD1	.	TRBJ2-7	TGTGCCAGCAGCTCAAAGCCCGGGACAGGGGGCCACGAGCAGTACTTC	CASSSKPGTGGHEQYF
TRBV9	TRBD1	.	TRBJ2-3	TGTGCCAGCAGCGCCCGACAGGGAAGCGACACAGATACGCAGTATTTT	CASSARQGSDTDTQYF
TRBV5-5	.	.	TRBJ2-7	TGTGCCAGCAGCTTACAGATGATCTCCTACGAGCAGTACTTC	CASSLQMISYEQYF
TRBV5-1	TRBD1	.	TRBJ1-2	TGCGCCAGCAGCTCCGACAGGGGTATCTATGGCTACACCTTC	CASSSDRGIYGYTF
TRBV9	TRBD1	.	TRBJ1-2	TGTGCCAGCAGCGTAGAGGGGGGGACAGGGGCTCACTATGGCTACACCTTC	CASSVEGGTGAHYGYTF
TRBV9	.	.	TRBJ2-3	TGTGCCAGCAGCGTTTCCCGGGGGTCTACAGATACGCAGTATTTT	CASSVSRGSTDTQYF
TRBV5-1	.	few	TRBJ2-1	TGCGCCAGCAGCTTGGGGGGCCCCTACAATGAGCAGTTCTTC	CASSLGGPYNEQFF
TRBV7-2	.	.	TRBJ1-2	TGTGCCAGCAGCATCCTAACGGGGGAGGGCTATGGCTACACCTTC	CASSILTGEGYGYTF
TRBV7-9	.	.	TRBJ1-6	TGTGCCAGCAGCCTCGAACACAGCAATTCACCCCTCCACTTT	CASSLEHSNSPLHF
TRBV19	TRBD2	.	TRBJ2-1	TGTGCCAGTAGTACGGGACTAGATGCCGATGAGCAGTTCTTC	CASSTGLDADEQFF
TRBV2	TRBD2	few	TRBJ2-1	TGTGCCAGCAGTAGCGGGGGGGCCTACAATGAGCAGTTCTTC	CASSSGGAYNEQFF
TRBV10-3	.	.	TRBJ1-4	TGTGCCATCACTCCAGGACAGAGTGAAAAACTGTTTTTT	CAITPGQSEKLFF
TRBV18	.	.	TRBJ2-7	TGTGCCAGCTCACTGGGACTCCCCAGGTACGAGCAGTACTTC	CASSLGLPRYEQYF
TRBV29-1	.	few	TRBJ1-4	TGCAGCGTCCCCCTGGGACACGAAGCAACTAATGAAAAACTGTTTTTT	CSVPLGHEATNEKLFF
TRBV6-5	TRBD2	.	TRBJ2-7	TGTGCCAGCAGGCCATCGACAGCGGGAGGGTGGGAGCAGTACTTC	CASRPSTAGGWEQYF
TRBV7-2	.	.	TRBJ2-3	TGTGCCAGCAGCTTAGAGGGGCAAGATACGCAGTATTTT	CASSLEGQDTQYF
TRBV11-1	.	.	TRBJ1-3	TGTGCCAGCAGCTTAGCACCGGGACACGGAAACACCATATATTTT	CASSLAPGHGNTIYF